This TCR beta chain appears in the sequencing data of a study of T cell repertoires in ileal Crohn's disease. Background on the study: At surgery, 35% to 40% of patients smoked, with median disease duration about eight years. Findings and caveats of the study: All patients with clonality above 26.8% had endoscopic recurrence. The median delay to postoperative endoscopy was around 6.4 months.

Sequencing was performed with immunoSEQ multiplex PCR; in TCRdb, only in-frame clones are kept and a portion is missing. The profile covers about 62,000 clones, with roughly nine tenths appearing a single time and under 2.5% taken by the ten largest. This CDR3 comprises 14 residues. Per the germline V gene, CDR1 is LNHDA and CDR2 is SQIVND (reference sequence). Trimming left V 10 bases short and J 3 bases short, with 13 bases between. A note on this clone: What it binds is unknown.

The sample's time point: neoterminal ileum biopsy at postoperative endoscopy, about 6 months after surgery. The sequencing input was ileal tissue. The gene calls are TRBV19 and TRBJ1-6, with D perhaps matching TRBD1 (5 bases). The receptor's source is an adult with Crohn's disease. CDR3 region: CATSPTDYNSPLHF. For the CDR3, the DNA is TGTGCCACAAGCCCGACAGACTATAATTCACCCCTCCACTTT.